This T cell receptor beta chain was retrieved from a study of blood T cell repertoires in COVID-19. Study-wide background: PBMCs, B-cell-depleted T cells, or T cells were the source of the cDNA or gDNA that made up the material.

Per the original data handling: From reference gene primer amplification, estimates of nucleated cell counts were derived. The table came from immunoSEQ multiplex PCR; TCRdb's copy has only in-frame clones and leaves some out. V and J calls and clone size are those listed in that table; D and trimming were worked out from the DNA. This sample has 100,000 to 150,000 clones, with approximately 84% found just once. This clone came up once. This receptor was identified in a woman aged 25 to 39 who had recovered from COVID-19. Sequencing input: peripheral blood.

CDR3 sequence (DNA): TGTGCCAGCAGTTTAGGGGGCCCCCCTTATGGCTACACCTTC. Protein: CASSLGGPPYGYTF. The genes are TRBV27 and TRBJ1-2; possible D gene TRBD1, 6 bases. CDR3 length: 14 amino acids. CDR1 and CDR2 (germline): MNHEY, SMNVEV (reference sequence). With 2 bases removed from V and 5 bases from J, the gap between germline ends came to 12 bases.